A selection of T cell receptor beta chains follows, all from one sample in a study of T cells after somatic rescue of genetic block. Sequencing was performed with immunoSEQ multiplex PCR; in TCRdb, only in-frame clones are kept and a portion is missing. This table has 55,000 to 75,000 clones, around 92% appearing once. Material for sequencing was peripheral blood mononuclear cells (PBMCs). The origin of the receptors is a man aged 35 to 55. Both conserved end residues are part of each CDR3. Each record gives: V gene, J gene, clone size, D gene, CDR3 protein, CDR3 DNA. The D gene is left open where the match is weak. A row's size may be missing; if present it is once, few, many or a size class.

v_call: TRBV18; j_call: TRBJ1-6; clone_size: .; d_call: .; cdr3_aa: CASSRASYNSPLHF; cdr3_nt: TGTGCCAGCTCGCGGGCCTCCTATAATTCACCCCTCCACTTT
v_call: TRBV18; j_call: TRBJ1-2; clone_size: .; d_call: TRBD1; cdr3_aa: CASSSTTGPYGYTF; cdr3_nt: TGTGCCAGCTCATCGACGACAGGGCCCTATGGCTACACCTTC
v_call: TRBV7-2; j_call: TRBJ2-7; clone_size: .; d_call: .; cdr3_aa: CASSPTGTNYEQYF; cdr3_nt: TGTGCCAGCAGCCCGACAGGAACTAACTACGAGCAGTACTTC
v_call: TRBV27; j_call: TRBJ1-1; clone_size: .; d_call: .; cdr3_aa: CASKRRGLNTEAFF; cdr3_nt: TGTGCCAGCAAACGTCGCGGACTGAACACTGAAGCTTTCTTT
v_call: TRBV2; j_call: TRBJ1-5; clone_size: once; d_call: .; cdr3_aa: CASSEWIGGGGNQPQHF; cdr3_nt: TGTGCCAGCAGTGAGTGGATAGGCGGCGGGGGCAATCAGCCCCAGCATTTT
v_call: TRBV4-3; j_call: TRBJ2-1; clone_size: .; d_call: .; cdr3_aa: CASSPSRGWTRNEQFF; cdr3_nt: TGCGCCAGCAGCCCCTCCAGGGGATGGACTAGAAATGAGCAGTTCTTC
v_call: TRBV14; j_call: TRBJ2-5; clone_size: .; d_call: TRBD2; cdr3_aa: CASSQGLAGGQQTQYF; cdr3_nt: TGTGCCAGCAGCCAGGGACTAGCGGGAGGTCAGCAGACCCAGTACTTC
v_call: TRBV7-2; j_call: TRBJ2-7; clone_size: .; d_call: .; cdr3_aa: CASSLAFRGSYEQYF; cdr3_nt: TGTGCCAGCAGCTTAGCGTTTAGGGGCTCCTACGAGCAGTACTTC
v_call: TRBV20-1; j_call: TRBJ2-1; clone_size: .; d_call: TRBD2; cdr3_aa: CSASGRGEFF; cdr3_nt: TGCAGTGCTAGCGGGAGGGGAGAGTTCTTC
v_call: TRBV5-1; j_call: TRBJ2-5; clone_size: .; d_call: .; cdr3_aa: CASSPGRVGETQYF; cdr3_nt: TGCGCCAGCAGCCCCGGCAGGGTAGGAGAGACCCAGTACTTC
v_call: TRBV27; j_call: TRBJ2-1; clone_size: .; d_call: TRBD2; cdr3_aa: CASSLAGAHEQFF; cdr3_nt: TGTGCCAGCAGTTTAGCGGGAGCCCATGAGCAGTTCTTC
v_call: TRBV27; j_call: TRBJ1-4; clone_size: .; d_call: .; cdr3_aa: CASSDRQAGKLFF; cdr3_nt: TGTGCCAGCAGTGACCGCCAGGCCGGAAAACTGTTTTTT
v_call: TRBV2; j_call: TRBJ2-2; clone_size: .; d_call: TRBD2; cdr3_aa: CASSPKRAGGNTGELFF; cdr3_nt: TGTGCCAGCTCACCCAAGCGAGCGGGAGGTAACACCGGGGAGCTGTTTTTT
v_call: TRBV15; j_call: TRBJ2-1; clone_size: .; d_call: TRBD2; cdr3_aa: CATSSDSGGGNEQFF; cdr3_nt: TGTGCCACCAGCAGTGATAGCGGGGGGGGTAATGAGCAGTTCTTC
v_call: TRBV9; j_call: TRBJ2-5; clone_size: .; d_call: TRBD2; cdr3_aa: CASSSSGGGETQYF; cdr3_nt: TGTGCCAGCAGCTCCAGCGGGGGTGGGGAGACCCAGTACTTC
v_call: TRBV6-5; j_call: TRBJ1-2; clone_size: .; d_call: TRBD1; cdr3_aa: CASSKTGQGNGYTF; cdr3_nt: TGTGCCAGCAGTAAAACGGGACAGGGAAATGGCTACACCTTC